This entry is about one T cell receptor (beta chain). This specimen comes from a study of blood T cells in healthy people across ages. Trimming removed 0 bases from V and 0 bases from J; junction bases left unmatched: 8. The CDR3 runs 18 residues. Germline V gene sequence: CDR1 LNHNV, CDR2 YYDKDF (reference sequence). Sample-barcoded 5' priming and a J-beta primer mix drove a second PCR of about 6 to 12 cycles. The study obtained at least 2.5 million CDR3-containing paired-end reads from every sample. Via MiXCR, TCRdb re-called the 5' RACE reads, giving one row per CDR3 protein. This table holds approximately 320,000 distinct CDR3 sequences, 27% found once.

This chain links TRBV15 with TRBJ1-5; 7 bases map to TRBD1. The sequence was obtained from a woman in her 70s in good health. Input material: blood. The CDR3 bases are TGTGCCACCAGCAGAGACCCGGGACAGCGCTTTAGCAATCAGCCCCAGCATTTT. Its protein is CATSRDPGQRFSNQPQHF. Based on the CDR3 plus reference TRBV15 and TRBJ1-5, the full variable domain is DAMVIQNPRYQVTQFGKPVTLSCSQTLNHNVMYWYQQKSSQAPKLLFHYYDKDFNNEADTPDNFQSRRPNTSFCFLDIRSPGLGDTAMYLCATSRDPGQRFSNQPQHFGDGTRLSIL.